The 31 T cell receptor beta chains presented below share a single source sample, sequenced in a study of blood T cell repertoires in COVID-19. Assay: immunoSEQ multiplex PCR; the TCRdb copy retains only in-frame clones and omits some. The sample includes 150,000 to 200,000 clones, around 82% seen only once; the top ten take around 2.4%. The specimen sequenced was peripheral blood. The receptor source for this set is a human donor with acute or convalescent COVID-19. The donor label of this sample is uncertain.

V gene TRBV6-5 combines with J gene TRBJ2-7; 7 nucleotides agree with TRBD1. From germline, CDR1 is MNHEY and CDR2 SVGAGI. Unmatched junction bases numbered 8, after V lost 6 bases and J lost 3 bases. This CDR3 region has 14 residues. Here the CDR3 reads CASRTGDRDYEQYF. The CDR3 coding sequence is TGTGCCAGCAGAACAGGGGATCGGGACTACGAGCAGTACTTC.

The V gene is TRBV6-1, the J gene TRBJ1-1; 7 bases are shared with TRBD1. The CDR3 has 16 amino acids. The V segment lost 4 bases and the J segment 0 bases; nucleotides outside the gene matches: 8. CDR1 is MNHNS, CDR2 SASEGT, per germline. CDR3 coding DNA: TGTGCCAGCAGTGCACTGGCAGGGGGTATGAACACTGAAGCTTTCTTT. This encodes CASSALAGGMNTEAFF.

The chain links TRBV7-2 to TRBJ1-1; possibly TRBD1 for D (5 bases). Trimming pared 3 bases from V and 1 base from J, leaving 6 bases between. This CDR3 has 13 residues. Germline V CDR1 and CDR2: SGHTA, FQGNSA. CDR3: CASSFGANTEAFF. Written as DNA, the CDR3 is TGTGCCAGCAGCTTTGGGGCGAACACTGAAGCTTTCTTT.

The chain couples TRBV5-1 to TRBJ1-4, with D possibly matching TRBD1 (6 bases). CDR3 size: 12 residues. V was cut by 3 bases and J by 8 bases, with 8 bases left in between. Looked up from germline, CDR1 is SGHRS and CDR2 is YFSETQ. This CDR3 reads CASSSTGEKLFF. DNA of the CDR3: TGCGCCAGCAGCTCGACAGGAGAAAAACTGTTTTTT.

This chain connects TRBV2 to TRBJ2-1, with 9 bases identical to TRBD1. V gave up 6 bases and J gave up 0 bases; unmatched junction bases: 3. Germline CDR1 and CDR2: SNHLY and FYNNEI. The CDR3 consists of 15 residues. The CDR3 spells CASSEDRGSYNEQFF. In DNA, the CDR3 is TGTGCCAGCAGCGAGGACAGGGGCTCCTACAATGAGCAGTTCTTC.

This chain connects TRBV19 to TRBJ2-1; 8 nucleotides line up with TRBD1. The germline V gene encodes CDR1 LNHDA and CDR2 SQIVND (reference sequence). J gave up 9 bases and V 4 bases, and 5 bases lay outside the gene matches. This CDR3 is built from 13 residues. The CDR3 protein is CASSRTGYGEQFF. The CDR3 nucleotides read TGTGCCAGTAGTAGGACAGGGTACGGTGAGCAGTTCTTC.

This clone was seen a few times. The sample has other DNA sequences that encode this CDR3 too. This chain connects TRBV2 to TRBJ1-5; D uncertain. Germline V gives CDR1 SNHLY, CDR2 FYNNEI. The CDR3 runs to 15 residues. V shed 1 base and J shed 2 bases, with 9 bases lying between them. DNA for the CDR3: TGTGCCAGCAGTGAAGGAGGGCAGGGCAATCAGCCCCAGCATTTT. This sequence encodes CASSEGGQGNQPQHF.

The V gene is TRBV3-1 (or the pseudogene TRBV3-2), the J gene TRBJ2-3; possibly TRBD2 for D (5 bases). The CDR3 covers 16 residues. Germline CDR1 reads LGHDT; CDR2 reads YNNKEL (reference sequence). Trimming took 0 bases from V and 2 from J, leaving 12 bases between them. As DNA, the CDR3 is TGTGCCAGCAGCCAAGATCCCCCGGGAATCACAGATACGCAGTATTTT. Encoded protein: CASSQDPPGITDTQYF.

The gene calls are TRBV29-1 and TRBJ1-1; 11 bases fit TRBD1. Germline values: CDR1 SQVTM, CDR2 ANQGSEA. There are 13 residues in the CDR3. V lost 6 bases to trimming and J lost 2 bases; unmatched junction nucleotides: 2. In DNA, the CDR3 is TGCAGCGTCCGGACAGGGGGCAACACTGAAGCTTTCTTT. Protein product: CSVRTGGNTEAFF.

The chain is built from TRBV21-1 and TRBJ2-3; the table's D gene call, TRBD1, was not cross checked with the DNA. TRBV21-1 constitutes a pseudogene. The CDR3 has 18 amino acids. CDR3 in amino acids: CASSKWVADSSSTDTQYF. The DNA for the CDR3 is TGTGCCAGCAGCAAATGGGTGGCGGACAGTTCTAGCACAGATACGCAGTATTTT.

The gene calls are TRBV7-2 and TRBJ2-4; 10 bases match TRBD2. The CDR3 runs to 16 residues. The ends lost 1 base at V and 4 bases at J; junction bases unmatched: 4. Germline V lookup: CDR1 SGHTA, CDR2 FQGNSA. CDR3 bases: TGTGCCAGCAGCTTAGAAGCGGGGGGGGCGAAAAACATTCAGTACTTC. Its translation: CASSLEAGGAKNIQYF.

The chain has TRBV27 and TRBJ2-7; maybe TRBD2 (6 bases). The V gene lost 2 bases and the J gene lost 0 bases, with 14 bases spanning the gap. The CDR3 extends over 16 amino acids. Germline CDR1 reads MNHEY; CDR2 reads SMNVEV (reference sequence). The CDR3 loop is CASSLAGRRSSYEQYF. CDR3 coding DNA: TGTGCCAGCAGTTTAGCCGGGAGACGGAGCTCCTACGAGCAGTACTTC.

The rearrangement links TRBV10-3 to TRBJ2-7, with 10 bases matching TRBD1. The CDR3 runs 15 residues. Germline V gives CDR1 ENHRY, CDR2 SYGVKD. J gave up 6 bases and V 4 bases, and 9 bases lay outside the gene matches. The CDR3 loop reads CAISVGTGDPREQYF. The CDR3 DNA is TGTGCCATCAGTGTCGGGACAGGGGACCCCCGCGAGCAGTACTTC.

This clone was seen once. In nucleotides, the CDR3 is TGTGCCAGCAGCGCGGACACGTCGGAAAAACTGTTTTTT. Its protein is CASSADTSEKLFF. The chain employs TRBV5-4 and TRBJ1-4, with a tentative D call TRBD1 (5 bases). Trimming shortened V by 4 bases and J by 8 bases, and 12 bases separated the two germline ends. CDR1 and CDR2 from the germline V gene are SGHNT and YYREEE (reference sequence). The CDR3 runs 13 residues.

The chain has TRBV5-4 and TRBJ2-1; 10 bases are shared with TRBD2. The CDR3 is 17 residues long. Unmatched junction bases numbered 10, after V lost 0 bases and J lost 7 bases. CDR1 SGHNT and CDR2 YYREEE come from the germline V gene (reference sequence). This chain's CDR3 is CASSLAAQRGGRNEQFF. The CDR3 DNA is TGTGCCAGCAGCTTGGCCGCTCAGCGGGGGGGCCGGAATGAGCAGTTCTTC.

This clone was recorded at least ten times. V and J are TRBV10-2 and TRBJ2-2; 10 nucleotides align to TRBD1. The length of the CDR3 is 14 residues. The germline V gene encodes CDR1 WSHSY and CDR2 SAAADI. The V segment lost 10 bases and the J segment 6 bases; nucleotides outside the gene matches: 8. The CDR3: CAILGQGVAGELFF. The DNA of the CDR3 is TGCGCCATCCTTGGACAGGGGGTCGCCGGGGAGCTGTTTTTT.

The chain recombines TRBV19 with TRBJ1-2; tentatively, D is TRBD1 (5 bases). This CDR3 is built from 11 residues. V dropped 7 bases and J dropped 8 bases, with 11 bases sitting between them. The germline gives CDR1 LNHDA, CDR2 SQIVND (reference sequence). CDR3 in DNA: TGTGCCAGTACGGGGGGGAAAGGCTACACCTTC. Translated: CASTGGKGYTF. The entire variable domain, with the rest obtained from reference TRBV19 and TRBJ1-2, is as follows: DGGITQSPKYLFRKEGQNVTLSCEQNLNHDAMYWYRQDPGQGLRLIYYSQIVNDFQKGDIAEGYSVSREKKESFPLTVTSAQKNPTAFYLCASTGGKGYTFGSGTRLTVV.

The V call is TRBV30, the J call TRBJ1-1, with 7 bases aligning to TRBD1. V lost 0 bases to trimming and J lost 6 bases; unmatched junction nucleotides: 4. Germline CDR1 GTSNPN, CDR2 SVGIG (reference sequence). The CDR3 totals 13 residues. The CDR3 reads CAWSVGQAAEAFF. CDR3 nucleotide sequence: TGTGCCTGGAGTGTCGGACAGGCGGCTGAAGCTTTCTTT.

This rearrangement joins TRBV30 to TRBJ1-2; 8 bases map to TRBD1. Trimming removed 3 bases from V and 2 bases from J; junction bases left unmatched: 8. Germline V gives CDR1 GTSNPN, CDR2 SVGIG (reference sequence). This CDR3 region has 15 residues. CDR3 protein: CAWSFLDRVNYGYTF. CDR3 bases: TGTGCCTGGAGCTTCCTGGACAGGGTAAACTATGGCTACACCTTC.

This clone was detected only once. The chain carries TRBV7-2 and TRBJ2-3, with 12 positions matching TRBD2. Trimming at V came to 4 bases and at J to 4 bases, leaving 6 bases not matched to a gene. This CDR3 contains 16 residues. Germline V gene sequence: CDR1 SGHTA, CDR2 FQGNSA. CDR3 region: CASSSRTSGVPDTQYF. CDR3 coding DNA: TGTGCCAGCAGCTCGAGGACTAGCGGGGTGCCAGATACGCAGTATTTT.

CDR3 nucleotide sequence: TGTGCCAGCAGCTTGGAAGACAGGGCGGGAAACACCATATATTTT. It specifies CASSLEDRAGNTIYF. J is TRBJ1-3 and V is TRBV5-6, with 7 nucleotides matching TRBD1. J was trimmed by 4 bases and V by 0 bases; bases with no gene match: 4. Germline CDR1 SGHDT, CDR2 YYEEEE. This CDR3 has 15 amino acids.

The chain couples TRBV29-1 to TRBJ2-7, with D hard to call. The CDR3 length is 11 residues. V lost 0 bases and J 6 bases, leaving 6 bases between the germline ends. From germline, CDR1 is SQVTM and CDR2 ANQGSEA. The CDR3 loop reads CSVEDAAEQYF. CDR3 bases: TGCAGCGTTGAAGATGCGGCCGAGCAGTACTTC.

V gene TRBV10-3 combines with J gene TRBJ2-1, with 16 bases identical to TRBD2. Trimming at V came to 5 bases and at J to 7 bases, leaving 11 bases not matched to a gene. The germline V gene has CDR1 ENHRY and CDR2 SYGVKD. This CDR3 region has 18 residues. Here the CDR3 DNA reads TGTGCCATCAGTCCGGGGACTAGCGGGAGGGCTGGGGGAAATGAGCAGTTCTTC. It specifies CAISPGTSGRAGGNEQFF.

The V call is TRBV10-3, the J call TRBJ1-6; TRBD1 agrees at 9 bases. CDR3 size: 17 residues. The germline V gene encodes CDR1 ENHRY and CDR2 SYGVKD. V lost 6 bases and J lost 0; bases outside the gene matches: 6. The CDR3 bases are TGTGCCATCAGGGCCCCGGACAGGGGCTCCTATAATTCACCCCTCCACTTT. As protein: CAIRAPDRGSYNSPLHF.

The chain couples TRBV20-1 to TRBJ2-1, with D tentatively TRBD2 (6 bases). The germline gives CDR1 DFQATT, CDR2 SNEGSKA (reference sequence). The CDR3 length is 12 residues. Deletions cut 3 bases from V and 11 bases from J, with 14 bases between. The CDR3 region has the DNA TGCAGTGCTAGTGTGACTAGACAAAAGCAGTTCTTC. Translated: CSASVTRQKQFF.

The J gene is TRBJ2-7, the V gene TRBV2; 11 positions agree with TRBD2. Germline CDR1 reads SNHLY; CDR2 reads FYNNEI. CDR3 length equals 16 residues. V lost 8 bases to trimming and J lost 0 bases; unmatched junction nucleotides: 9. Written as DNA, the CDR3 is TGTGCCAGCGCTTCTAGCGGGGGGTTTTACTCCTACGAGCAGTACTTC. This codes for CASASSGGFYSYEQYF.

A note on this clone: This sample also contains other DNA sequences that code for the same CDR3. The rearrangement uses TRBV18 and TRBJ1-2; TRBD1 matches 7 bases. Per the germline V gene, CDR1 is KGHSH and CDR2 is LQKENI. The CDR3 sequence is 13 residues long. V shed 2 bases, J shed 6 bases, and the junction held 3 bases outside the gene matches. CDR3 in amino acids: CASSPSGGNGYTF. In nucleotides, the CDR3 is TGTGCCAGCTCACCATCAGGGGGGAATGGCTACACCTTC.

The CDR3, as DNA: TGTGCTAGTGGTTTGTCACTAGCGGGAATCCCCAACGAGCAGTACTTC. It codes for CASGLSLAGIPNEQYF. The rearrangement links TRBV12-5 to TRBJ2-7; TRBD2 aligns across 10 bases. The CDR3 contains 16 residues. Germline V lookup: CDR1 LGHNT, CDR2 FRNRAP. The V and J ends lost 2 bases and 5 bases, in that order; junction bases with no gene match: 9.

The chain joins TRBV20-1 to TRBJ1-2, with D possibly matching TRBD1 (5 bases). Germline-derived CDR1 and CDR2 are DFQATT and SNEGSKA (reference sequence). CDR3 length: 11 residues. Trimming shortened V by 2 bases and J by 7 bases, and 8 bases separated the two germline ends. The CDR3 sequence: CSARSGLGYTF. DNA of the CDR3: TGCAGTGCTAGATCAGGGCTTGGCTACACCTTC.

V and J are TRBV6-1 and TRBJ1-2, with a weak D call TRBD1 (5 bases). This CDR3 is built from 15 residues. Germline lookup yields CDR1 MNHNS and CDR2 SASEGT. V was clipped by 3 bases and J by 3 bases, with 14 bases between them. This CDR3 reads CASSDGQGVYYGYTF. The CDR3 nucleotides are TGTGCCAGCAGTGATGGACAAGGAGTATACTATGGCTACACCTTC.

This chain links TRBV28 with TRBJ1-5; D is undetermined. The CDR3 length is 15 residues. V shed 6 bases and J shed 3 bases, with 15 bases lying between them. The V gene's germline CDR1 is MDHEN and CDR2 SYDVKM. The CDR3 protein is CASRWAEIDNQPQHF. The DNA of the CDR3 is TGTGCCAGCAGGTGGGCCGAAATAGACAATCAGCCCCAGCATTTT.